These 10 T cell receptor beta chains were sequenced from one sample in a study of shared clonotypes between healthy human individuals. Sequencing was performed with immunoSEQ multiplex PCR; in TCRdb, only in-frame clones are kept and a portion is missing. The repertoire holds 950,000 to 1,100,000 clones, with about 75% as singletons. The specimen sequenced was memory CD4+ T cells sorted from blood. The subset was: CD45RA-negative fraction. These receptors were collected from a man between 18 and 29 years old in good health.

V is TRBV10-1 and J is TRBJ1-2; D might be TRBD1 (6 bases). Germline-derived CDR1 and CDR2 are WNHNN and SYGVQD (reference sequence). Trimming stripped 11 bases from V and 0 bases from J, with 22 bases between. The CDR3 runs to 16 residues. The CDR3 DNA reads as TGCGCCTTAGGGGGGGACGGGTCGAGAGCTAACTATGGCTACACCTTC. Protein: CALGGDGSRANYGYTF.

The chain employs TRBV27 and TRBJ1-1; D is ambiguous. This CDR3 region has 11 residues. CDR1 is MNHEY, CDR2 SMNVEV, per germline (reference sequence). The germline V and J ends were trimmed by 6 bases and 7 bases, with 9 bases remaining between them. This CDR3 reads CASSSSGEAFF. Written as DNA, the CDR3 is TGTGCCAGCAGCTCCTCCGGTGAAGCTTTCTTT.

This chain connects TRBV6-6 to TRBJ2-3; TRBD2 matches at 9 bases. The V segment lost 2 bases and the J segment 2 bases; nucleotides outside the gene matches: 5. Germline V gene lookup returns CDR1 MNHNY and CDR2 SVGAGI (reference sequence). The CDR3 totals 16 residues. DNA of the CDR3: TGTGCCAGCAGTTACGGTAGCGGGGGAAACACAGATACGCAGTATTTT. It yields the protein CASSYGSGGNTDTQYF.

The chain recombines TRBV5-1 with TRBJ1-3; TRBD1 agrees at 8 bases. This CDR3 contains 17 residues. Looked up from germline, CDR1 is SGHRS and CDR2 is YFSETQ. After removal of 0 bases from V and 2 bases from J, the junction contained 7 bases not matched to a gene. In DNA form, the CDR3 reads TGCGCCAGCAGCTTGGGCGGACAGGGAGGCCCTGGAAACACCATATATTTT. Translation gives CASSLGGQGGPGNTIYF.

This chain connects TRBV5-4 to TRBJ2-1, with D possibly TRBD2 on 6 matching bases. The ends were cut back, 3 bases at V and 6 bases at J, with 22 bases in the middle. Germline CDR1 reads SGHNT; CDR2 reads YYREEE (reference sequence). This CDR3 spans 17 amino acids. CDR3 amino acids: CASSWRTRLVTSNEQFF. The CDR3 DNA reads TGTGCCAGCAGCTGGAGGACCCGACTAGTGACATCCAATGAGCAGTTCTTC.

The rearrangement links TRBV29-1 to TRBJ1-2; D gene ambiguous. Germline V gene data show CDR1 as SQVTM and CDR2 as ANQGSEA. The CDR3 contains 12 residues. Between the trimmed V and J ends, which lost 4 bases and 3 bases, there was a span of 9 bases. CDR3 DNA: TGCAGCGTTGTGAGAGGAGACTATGGCTACACCTTC. Translating gives CSVVRGDYGYTF.

The rearrangement links TRBV7-2 to TRBJ2-7; 12 bases map to TRBD2. CDR1 is SGHTA, CDR2 FQGNSA, per germline. The CDR3 is 16 residues long. After removal of 7 bases from V and 2 bases from J, the junction contained 9 bases not matched to a gene. CDR3 sequence (DNA): TGTGCCAGCAACCAGGAGGCTAGCGGGAGGGCCTACGAGCAGTACTTC. It translates to CASNQEASGRAYEQYF. Full variable domain (outside the CDR3, taken from reference TRBV7-2 and TRBJ2-7): GAGVSQSPSNKVTEKGKDVELRCDPISGHTALYWYRQSLGQGLEFLIYFQGNSAPDKSGLPSDRFSAERTGGSVSTLTIQRTQQEDSAVYLCASNQEASGRAYEQYFGPGTRLTVT.

With regard to this clone: At one end, the junction sequence differs from germline, possibly due to a read error. J is TRBJ1-1 and V is TRBV5-4; D not certain. The germline CDR1 and CDR2 sequences are SGHNT and YYREEE (reference sequence). The CDR3 is 15 amino acids. The CDR3 reads CASSLRGRLNTGAFF. The CDR3 bases are TGTGCCAGCAGCTTAAGAGGGAGATTGAACACTGGAGCTTTCTTT. Variable domain in full (rest from reference TRBV5-4 and TRBJ1-1): ETGVTQSPTHLIKTRGQQVTLRCSSQSGHNTVSWYQQALGQGPQFIFQYYREEENGRGNFPPRFSGLQFPNYSSELNVNALELDDSALYLCASSLRGRLNTGAFFGQGTRLTVV.

This clone was counted between two and nine times. The rearrangement links TRBV20-1 to TRBJ2-1, with TRBD2 matching over 8 bases. This CDR3 spans 11 amino acids. Germline V gives CDR1 DFQATT, CDR2 SNEGSKA (reference sequence). J was trimmed by 10 bases and V by 5 bases; bases with no gene match: 4. The CDR3 protein is CSASREGEQFF. CDR3 in DNA: TGCAGTGCTTCACGGGAGGGGGAGCAGTTCTTC.

This clone was detected only a few times. The CDR3 is CASSLGQLEETQYF. As DNA, the CDR3 is TGCGCCAGCAGCTTGGGCCAGCTTGAAGAGACCCAGTACTTC. The chain carries TRBV5-1 and TRBJ2-5; D uncertain. The germline V and J ends were trimmed by 0 bases and 3 bases, with 9 bases remaining between them. The CDR3 is 14 amino acids. From germline, CDR1 is SGHRS and CDR2 YFSETQ.